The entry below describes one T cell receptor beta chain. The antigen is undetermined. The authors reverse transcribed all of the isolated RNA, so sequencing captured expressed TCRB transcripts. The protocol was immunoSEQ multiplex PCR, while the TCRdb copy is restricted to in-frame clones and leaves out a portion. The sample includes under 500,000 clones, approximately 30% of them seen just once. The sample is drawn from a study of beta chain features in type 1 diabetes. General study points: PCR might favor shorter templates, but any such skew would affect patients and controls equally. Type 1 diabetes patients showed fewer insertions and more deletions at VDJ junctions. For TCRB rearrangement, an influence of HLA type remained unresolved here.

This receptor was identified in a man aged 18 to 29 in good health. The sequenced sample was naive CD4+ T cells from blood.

CDR3 sequence: CASSPLGGELFF. Here the CDR3 DNA reads TGTGCCAGCAGCCCCCTGGGCGGGGAGCTGTTTTTT. The rearrangement uses TRBV4-2 and TRBJ2-2; D uncertain. CDR1 is LGHNA, CDR2 YNFKEQ, per germline. This CDR3 spans 12 amino acids. V gave up 4 bases and J gave up 7 bases, with 7 bases separating them.